The 24 T cell receptor beta chains below come from one sample, sequenced in a study of blood T cells in healthy people across ages. PCR was performed a second time for about 7 to 11 cycles using a sample-barcoded 5' primer and a J-beta primer mix. TCRdb recomputed calls from the 5' RACE reads with MiXCR, one row per CDR3 protein. Altogether about 780,000 distinct CDR3 sequences are present, 55% to 65% being singletons, with the ten largest covering 25% to 35%. Sequencing input: blood. The receptors shown here come from a man aged 25 to 40 in good health.

The genes are TRBV7-9 and TRBJ1-4, with 11 bases fitting TRBD1. The trim removed 4 bases at V and 2 bases at J, leaving 6 bases unmatched. The germline CDR1 and CDR2 sequences are SEHNR and FQNEAQ (reference sequence). The CDR3 totals 17 residues. This CDR3 reads CASSSWTGGHTNEKLFF. The CDR3 coding sequence is TGTGCCAGCAGCTCATGGACAGGGGGCCACACTAATGAAAAACTGTTTTTT.

The chain joins TRBV28 to TRBJ2-4; perhaps TRBD2 as D (6 bases). Judging by the DNA end, TRBJ2-7 fits better; the J call may be wrong. Germline CDR1 and CDR2: MDHEN and SYDVKM. The CDR3 contains 14 residues. CDR3 nucleotides: TGTGCCAGCAGTCAATCACTAGCTTCGGGCGAGCAGTACTTC. Its translation is CASSQSLASGEQYF.

This clonotype was counted between two and nine times. CDR3 loop: CASSYLRAYEQFF. CDR3 sequence (DNA): TGTGCCAGCAGTTACTTAAGGGCGTATGAGCAGTTCTTC. V gene TRBV6-5 combines with J gene TRBJ2-1; no reliable D call. Germline V gene sequence: CDR1 MNHEY, CDR2 SVGAGI. Trimming left V 1 base short and J 8 bases short, with 9 bases between. This CDR3 has 13 amino acids.

This chain connects TRBV6-1 to TRBJ1-2; 9 bases are shared with TRBD1. CDR3 length: 18 amino acids. After removal of 5 bases from V and 3 bases from J, the junction contained 16 bases not matched to a gene. CDR1 and CDR2 (germline): MNHNS, SASEGT. CDR3 protein: CASSPTRGTGFRYYGYTF. CDR3 DNA: TGTGCCAGCAGTCCGACCCGCGGGACAGGGTTTCGTTACTATGGCTACACCTTC.

The V gene is TRBV20-1, the J gene TRBJ2-2, with TRBD1 matching over 9 bases. This CDR3 comprises 15 residues. Trimming at V came to 5 bases and at J to 1 base, leaving 5 bases not matched to a gene. Looked up from germline, CDR1 is DFQATT and CDR2 is SNEGSKA (reference sequence). The CDR3 region is CSASRDRVNTGELFF. In nucleotides, the CDR3 is TGCAGTGCTTCGCGGGACAGGGTGAACACCGGGGAGCTGTTTTTT.

The chain employs TRBV12-3 or TRBV12-4 and TRBJ2-5; D remains ambiguous. The CDR3 consists of 13 residues. V dropped 6 bases and J dropped 5 bases, with 13 bases sitting between them. The CDR3 is CASRNTALETQYF. The CDR3, as DNA: TGTGCCAGCAGAAATACGGCACTGGAGACCCAGTACTTC.

The chain uses TRBV9 and TRBJ2-5, with 8 bases matching TRBD1. This CDR3 is 16 amino acids long. CDR1 is SGDLS and CDR2 is YYNGEE in the germline V gene. Unmatched junction bases numbered 8, after V lost 0 bases and J lost 4 bases. In DNA form, the CDR3 reads TGTGCCAGCAGCGTAGGGACAGGGTCTCCGAGAGAGACCCAGTACTTC. Translated, it gives CASSVGTGSPRETQYF.

For this clonotype: Mismatch with germline at one junction end may stem from a read error. The rearrangement uses TRBV7-8 and TRBJ1-2, with D hard to call. The CDR3 has 14 amino acids. Per germline, CDR1 SGHVS and CDR2 FQNEAQ. The CDR3 reads CASSVADRPWGYTF. For the CDR3, the DNA is TGTGCCAGCAGCGTAGCCGACCGACCATGGGGCTACACCTTC. The variable domain in full, completed from reference TRBV7-8 and TRBJ1-2, reads GAGVSQSPRYKVAKRGQDVALRCDPISGHVSLFWYQQALGQGPEFLTYFQNEAQLDKSGLPSDRFFAERPEGSVSTLKIQRTQQEDSAVYLCASSVADRPWGYTFGSGTRLTVV.

V usage is TRBV29-1 and J usage is TRBJ1-1, with D hard to call. CDR1 and CDR2 (germline): SQVTM, ANQGSEA. V was shortened by 6 bases and J by 3 bases, with 17 bases between the two germline ends. This CDR3 has 14 residues. The CDR3 reads CSVHGETSYTEAFF. DNA of the CDR3: TGCAGCGTCCACGGGGAGACCTCATACACTGAAGCTTTCTTT.

The V gene is TRBV6-5, the J gene TRBJ1-1, with D uncertain. CDR3 length equals 15 residues. V dropped 6 bases and J dropped 2 bases, with 16 bases sitting between them. Germline-derived CDR1 and CDR2 are MNHEY and SVGAGI. The CDR3 region has the DNA TGTGCCAGCAGCCCCCACCGGGATTATAACACTGAAGCTTTCTTT. Protein product: CASSPHRDYNTEAFF.

This chain uses TRBV29-1 with TRBJ2-1; D is undetermined. V was pared by 6 bases and J by 0 bases, with 9 bases between. Looked up from germline, CDR1 is SQVTM and CDR2 is ANQGSEA. The CDR3 has 13 amino acids. The CDR3 sequence: CSVQQGSYNEQFF. The CDR3 nucleotides are TGCAGCGTCCAGCAAGGCTCCTACAATGAGCAGTTCTTC.

The rearrangement links TRBV6-6 to TRBJ2-2, with TRBD1 as a possible D gene (6 bases). The CDR3 totals 16 residues. V was trimmed by 0 bases and J by 4 bases, leaving 12 bases between them. The germline V gene encodes CDR1 MNHNY and CDR2 SVGAGI (reference sequence). The CDR3 is CASSYSKPGATGELFF. The CDR3 DNA sequence: TGTGCCAGCAGTTACTCGAAGCCAGGGGCCACCGGGGAGCTGTTTTTT.

The chain links TRBV29-1 to TRBJ2-6; 9 bases are shared with TRBD1. This CDR3 spans 16 amino acids. CDR1 SQVTM and CDR2 ANQGSEA come from the germline V gene. With 5 bases clipped from V and 1 base from J, the junction kept 6 bases outside the gene matches. CDR3 residues: CSVPGQGSSGANVLTF. The CDR3 DNA sequence: TGCAGCGTTCCGGGACAGGGATCTTCTGGGGCCAACGTCCTGACTTTC.

This clonotype was recorded only once. The chain has TRBV29-1 and TRBJ2-3; TRBD1 might be the D (7 bases). The germline V gene has CDR1 SQVTM and CDR2 ANQGSEA. V lost 6 bases and J lost 6, with 19 bases in between. The CDR3 contains 14 residues. The CDR3 coding sequence is TGCAGCGTATTAGCAGGGGGGCCTTATGATACGCAGTATTTT. The encoded protein is CSVLAGGPYDTQYF.

This clonotype has just a few counts. V gene TRBV12-3 or TRBV12-4 combines with J gene TRBJ2-3, with D perhaps matching TRBD1 (6 bases). Between the trimmed V and J ends, which lost 4 bases and 4 bases, there was a span of 9 bases. The CDR3 is 13 residues long. The CDR3 nucleotides read TGTGCCAGCAGTTCCCAGGGGTCAGATACGCAGTATTTT. This sequence encodes CASSSQGSDTQYF.

The chain carries TRBV9 and TRBJ2-3; 12 nucleotides match TRBD2. Unmatched junction bases numbered 6, after V lost 4 bases and J lost 3 bases. CDR3 length: 16 residues. The germline CDR1 and CDR2 sequences are SGDLS and YYNGEE. CDR3 in amino acids: CASSYGLAGPTDTQYF. The CDR3 coding sequence is TGTGCCAGCAGCTACGGACTAGCGGGGCCTACAGATACGCAGTATTTT.

The rearrangement uses TRBV12-3 or TRBV12-4 and TRBJ1-4; TRBD1 agrees at 10 bases. This CDR3 spans 17 amino acids. Germline trimming cut 5 bases from V and 7 bases from J; bases unmatched to any gene: 13. In nucleotides, the CDR3 is TGTGCCAGCAGTCTAGGACAGGGGGGGGATATAGTTGAAAAACTGTTTTTT. Its protein product is CASSLGQGGDIVEKLFF.

This clonotype appeared a few times. The chain combines TRBV9 with TRBJ2-6; D unclear. This CDR3 has 17 amino acids. Trimming left V 0 bases short and J 0 bases short, with 10 bases between. Germline V CDR1 and CDR2: SGDLS, YYNGEE. CDR3 loop: CASSVASVDSGANVLTF. In nucleotides, the CDR3 is TGTGCCAGCAGCGTAGCCAGCGTCGACTCTGGGGCCAACGTCCTGACTTTC. The whole variable domain, remainder taken from reference TRBV9 and TRBJ2-6, is DSGVTQTPKHLITATGQRVTLRCSPRSGDLSVYWYQQSLDQGLQFLIQYYNGEERAKGNILERFSAQQFPDLHSELNLSSLELGDSALYFCASSVASVDSGANVLTFGAGSRLTVL.

The chain joins TRBV7-7 to TRBJ2-1, with 10 positions matching TRBD1. The CDR3 runs 14 residues. Trimming removed 6 bases from V and 9 bases from J; junction bases left unmatched: 8. Germline CDR1 reads SSHAT; CDR2 reads FNYEAQ (reference sequence). The CDR3 coding sequence is TGTGCCAGCAGTCGCCGGGACAGGGGCGGTGAGCAGTTCTTC. Translating it yields CASSRRDRGGEQFF.

This rearrangement joins TRBV7-2 to TRBJ1-5; D may be TRBD1 (5 bases). V gave up 5 bases and J gave up 4 bases, with 15 bases separating them. Germline V lookup: CDR1 SGHTA, CDR2 FQGNSA. The CDR3 loop spans 15 amino acids. The CDR3 region has the DNA TGTGCCAGCAGCCCCCCGCGGGGGGGAAATCAGCCCCAGCATTTT. As protein: CASSPPRGGNQPQHF.

The chain combines TRBV5-1 with TRBJ2-1, with D uncertain. The CDR3 totals 14 residues. Trimming left V 5 bases short and J 5 bases short, with 14 bases between. Germline values: CDR1 SGHRS, CDR2 YFSETQ. The CDR3 protein is CASRVGLPNNEQFF. In nucleotides, the CDR3 is TGCGCCAGCAGGGTGGGCCTCCCTAACAATGAGCAGTTCTTC.

The rearrangement joins TRBV14 to TRBJ2-1; possibly TRBD1 for D (6 bases). The V end was cut by 0 bases, the J end by 3 bases, with 18 bases between. The CDR3 is 18 amino acids. Germline values: CDR1 SGHDN, CDR2 FVKESK. Written as DNA, the CDR3 is TGTGCCAGCAGCCAAGATTCCACGGGACACGGTTACTACAATGAGCAGTTCTTC. It codes for CASSQDSTGHGYYNEQFF. The whole variable domain, remainder taken from reference TRBV14 and TRBJ2-1, is EAGVTQFPSHSVIEKGQTVTLRCDPISGHDNLYWYRRVMGKEIKFLLHFVKESKQDESGMPNNRFLAERTGGTYSTLKVQPAELEDSGVYFCASSQDSTGHGYYNEQFFGPGTRLTVL.

The sample holds a few counts of this clonotype. The genes are TRBV24-1 and TRBJ2-5; D is unresolved. The V and J ends lost 0 bases and 5 bases respectively, with 12 bases between them. Germline CDR1 KGHDR, CDR2 SFDVKD. There are 15 residues in the CDR3. CDR3 in amino acids: CATSDLLGSEETQYF. Written as DNA, the CDR3 is TGTGCCACCAGTGATTTGCTCGGCAGTGAGGAGACCCAGTACTTC.

CDR3 sequence: CASSKAGRGDTQYF. The CDR3 DNA reads as TGTGCCAGCAGCAAAGCAGGGCGGGGAGATACGCAGTATTTT. The gene calls are TRBV21-1 and TRBJ2-3; the listed D gene, TRBD1, was not tested against the DNA. TRBV21-1 is a documented pseudogene. The CDR3 is 14 residues long.